The 27 T cell receptor beta chains listed next were all sequenced from one sample in a study of technical replicates of blood from a handful of donors. The protocol was immunoSEQ multiplex PCR, while the TCRdb copy is restricted to in-frame clones and leaves out a portion. The sample has more than 65,000 clones, roughly 95% seen once. The source material was T cells isolated from PBMCs. The receptors shown here come from a human donor in good health.

The J gene is TRBJ1-4, the V gene TRBV28, with 7 bases fitting TRBD1. V was clipped by 3 bases and J by 0 bases; unmatched bases: 4. Germline-derived CDR1 and CDR2 are MDHEN and SYDVKM. CDR3 length: 16 amino acids. CDR3 in amino acids: CASSFRDSATNEKLFF. CDR3 bases: TGTGCCAGCAGTTTCCGGGACAGTGCAACTAATGAAAAACTGTTTTTT.

As for this clone: Other DNA sequences in the same sample also yield this CDR3. The V call is TRBV27, the J call TRBJ2-7, with unresolved D. Germline lookup yields CDR1 MNHEY and CDR2 SMNVEV (reference sequence). Trimming took off 2 bases at V and 2 bases at J, with 7 bases between the two ends. The CDR3 contains 13 residues. The CDR3 is CASSLGQTYEQYF. CDR3 nucleotides: TGTGCCAGCAGTTTAGGTCAGACCTACGAGCAGTACTTC.

V gene TRBV14 combines with J gene TRBJ1-1, with 7 nucleotides matching TRBD1. Germline lookup yields CDR1 SGHDN and CDR2 FVKESK. The CDR3 runs 13 residues. The trim removed 1 base at V and 9 bases at J, leaving 5 bases unmatched. The CDR3 loop reads CASSQVRGQQAFF. The CDR3, as DNA: TGTGCCAGCAGCCAAGTAAGGGGGCAGCAAGCTTTCTTT.

This chain joins TRBV13 and TRBJ2-1; tentative D call: TRBD2 (6 bases). Deletions cut 2 bases from V and 0 bases from J, with 8 bases between. CDR1 and CDR2 from the germline V gene are PRHDT and FYEKMQ (reference sequence). The CDR3 extends over 15 amino acids. CDR3 loop: CASSLLTSSYNEQFF. CDR3 nucleotide sequence: TGTGCCAGCAGCTTATTGACTAGCTCCTACAATGAGCAGTTCTTC.

The chain carries TRBV10-3 and TRBJ1-1, with 8 nucleotides matching TRBD1. This CDR3 is 18 amino acids long. Germline-derived CDR1 and CDR2 are ENHRY and SYGVKD. Trimming took 4 bases from V and 1 from J; bases not matched to a gene: 14. CDR3 residues: CAISVIEKGTGSNTEAFF. The CDR3 nucleotides read TGTGCCATCAGTGTTATCGAAAAGGGGACAGGATCGAACACTGAAGCTTTCTTT.

The rearrangement uses TRBV11-2 and TRBJ2-2; tentatively, D is TRBD2 (6 bases). Germline assignment: CDR1 SGHAT and CDR2 FQNNGV. Trimming took 2 bases from V and 2 from J, leaving 12 bases between them. This CDR3 region has 16 residues. The CDR3 sequence is CASSLFEGGNTGELFF. In DNA, the CDR3 is TGTGCCAGCAGCTTATTCGAGGGAGGCAACACCGGGGAGCTGTTTTTT. The entire variable domain, with the rest obtained from reference TRBV11-2 and TRBJ2-2, is as follows: EAGVAQSPRYKIIEKRQSVAFWCNPISGHATLYWYQQILGQGPKLLIQFQNNGVVDDSQLPKDRFSAERLKGVDSTLKIQPAKLEDSAVYLCASSLFEGGNTGELFFGEGSRLTVL.

V is TRBV30 and J is TRBJ2-3; the D gene is possibly TRBD1 (6 bases). The CDR3 sequence is 16 residues long. CDR1 and CDR2 (germline): GTSNPN, SVGIG (reference sequence). Trimming cost V 3 bases and J 3 bases, with 19 bases left between them. The CDR3 here is CAWRPFFRGRTDTQYF. The CDR3 DNA follows: TGTGCCTGGAGACCTTTTTTCAGGGGTCGGACAGATACGCAGTATTTT.

The chain joins TRBV20-1 to TRBJ2-1; D is possibly TRBD1 (6 bases). The CDR3 covers 10 residues. Trimming pared 5 bases from V and 10 bases from J, leaving 9 bases between. CDR1 is DFQATT and CDR2 is SNEGSKA in the germline V gene (reference sequence). CDR3 DNA: TGCAGTGCTTCAACAGGGGAGCAGTTCTTC. Protein product: CSASTGEQFF.

This clone was recorded only once. The chain joins TRBV10-3 to TRBJ2-1; 13 bases line up with TRBD2. J gave up 0 bases and V 7 bases, and 9 bases lay outside the gene matches. Germline values: CDR1 ENHRY, CDR2 SYGVKD. The CDR3 spans 18 residues. The CDR3 is CAITGTSGEFHSYNEQFF. The CDR3 region has the DNA TGTGCCATCACCGGGACTAGCGGGGAATTCCACTCCTACAATGAGCAGTTCTTC.

This clone was observed many times. The chain carries TRBV19 and TRBJ1-1; the D gene is possibly TRBD1 (6 bases). Trimming pared 3 bases from V and 7 bases from J, leaving 18 bases between. The CDR3 is 15 residues long. Germline V gene sequence: CDR1 LNHDA, CDR2 SQIVND (reference sequence). In DNA form, the CDR3 reads TGTGCCAGTAGTATTCGTAAGGCAGGGGATGGTGAAGCTTTCTTT. Residues: CASSIRKAGDGEAFF.

The chain is built from TRBV4-1 and TRBJ2-7, with D possibly TRBD1 on 6 matching bases. V gave up 3 bases and J gave up 3 bases, with 15 bases separating them. The CDR3 loop spans 15 amino acids. The germline gives CDR1 MGHRA, CDR2 YSYEKL. The CDR3 DNA reads as TGCGCCAGCAGCCAGAAGCTACAGGGTTACTACGAGCAGTACTTC. Encoded protein: CASSQKLQGYYEQYF.

The chain couples TRBV2 to TRBJ1-2; D ambiguous. Germline lookup yields CDR1 SNHLY and CDR2 FYNNEI. V lost 4 bases to trimming and J lost 1 base, with 13 bases between them. The CDR3 length is 15 residues. The CDR3 region has the DNA TGTGCCAGCAGTGTGGTCACAGATAATAACTATGGCTACACCTTC. Protein: CASSVVTDNNYGYTF. Full variable domain (remainder filled in from reference TRBV2 and TRBJ1-2): EPEVTQTPSHQVTQMGQEVILRCVPISNHLYFYWYRQILGQKVEFLVSFYNNEISEKSEIFDDQFSVERPDGSNFTLKIRSTKLEDSAMYFCASSVVTDNNYGYTFGSGTRLTVV.

The rearrangement links TRBV19 to TRBJ2-3; TRBD2 agrees at 8 bases. The V and J ends lost 4 bases and 2 bases, in that order; junction bases with no gene match: 14. Germline V gene sequence: CDR1 LNHDA, CDR2 SQIVND (reference sequence). This CDR3 is built from 18 residues. The DNA of the CDR3 is TGTGCCAGTAGTACAATAGCGGGACTATCGGTCGTCACAGATACGCAGTATTTT. This translates into CASSTIAGLSVVTDTQYF.

The chain uses TRBV11-2 and TRBJ2-4; 12 bases map to TRBD2. Looked up from germline, CDR1 is SGHAT and CDR2 is FQNNGV. The CDR3 consists of 18 residues. V dropped 10 bases and J dropped 6; count of bases not matched to a gene: 19. The chain's CDR3 is CATSYDPGLAGSGNIQYF. CDR3 DNA: TGTGCCACGTCGTACGATCCGGGACTAGCGGGTTCGGGAAACATTCAGTACTTC.

The chain has TRBV30 and TRBJ1-1, with 9 nucleotides matching TRBD1. Germline values: CDR1 GTSNPN, CDR2 SVGIG (reference sequence). The ends lost 2 bases at V and 4 bases at J; junction bases unmatched: 2. This CDR3 has 13 amino acids. The CDR3 DNA reads TGTGCCTGGAGTACAGGGGGCTTCACTGAAGCTTTCTTT. Its protein product is CAWSTGGFTEAFF.

The gene calls are TRBV18 and TRBJ2-7; maybe TRBD2 (7 bases). V dropped 8 bases and J dropped 6 bases, with 11 bases sitting between them. The germline V gene has CDR1 KGHSH and CDR2 LQKENI. This CDR3 has 11 amino acids. CDR3 loop: CASAGEGEQYF. The CDR3 nucleotides are TGTGCCAGCGCAGGGGAGGGCGAGCAGTACTTC.

The V and J genes are TRBV4-3 and TRBJ2-5; D not certain. This CDR3 is built from 15 residues. V gave up 1 base and J gave up 4 bases, with 13 bases separating them. From germline, CDR1 is LGHNA and CDR2 YSLEER. CDR3 in amino acids: CASSQVDGSGETQYF. In nucleotides, the CDR3 is TGCGCCAGCAGCCAAGTTGACGGATCGGGAGAGACCCAGTACTTC.

The count of this clone is one. The rearrangement joins TRBV11-2 to TRBJ1-1, with D perhaps TRBD1 (6 bases). Germline CDR1 is SGHAT and CDR2 is FQNNGV. V was shortened by 5 bases and J by 0 bases, with 10 bases between the two germline ends. The CDR3 totals 14 residues. The CDR3 sequence is CASSLAGVNTEAFF. CDR3 sequence (DNA): TGTGCCAGCAGCCTAGCAGGGGTGAACACTGAAGCTTTCTTT.

The chain is built from TRBV7-4 and TRBJ2-7; 7 bases are shared with TRBD2. There are 19 residues in the CDR3. V lost 5 bases, J lost 4 bases, and 23 bases stayed unmatched. The germline V gene encodes CDR1 SGHVT and CDR2 SQSDAQ. CDR3 bases: TGTGCCAGCAGCCAAGGACAAAATACGGGAGGACAAAGGGGTTACGAGCAGTACTTC. This translates into CASSQGQNTGGQRGYEQYF.

The chain combines TRBV9 with TRBJ2-3; 7 bases map to TRBD2. This CDR3 contains 16 residues. V lost 0 bases and J lost 2; bases outside the gene matches: 6. CDR1 SGDLS and CDR2 YYNGEE come from the germline V gene. The CDR3 sequence is CASSVGRRGFTDTQYF. Written as DNA, the CDR3 is TGTGCCAGCAGCGTAGGTAGGCGGGGGTTCACAGATACGCAGTATTTT.

The V call is TRBV7-2, the J call TRBJ2-7, with a weak D call TRBD1 (5 bases). Trimming shortened V by 3 bases and J by 6 bases, and 15 bases separated the two germline ends. The length of the CDR3 is 14 residues. CDR1 is SGHTA, CDR2 FQGNSA, per germline. The CDR3 DNA is TGTGCCAGCAGCTTCAGTGGCCAGGGCGGCGAGCAGTACTTC. Protein: CASSFSGQGGEQYF.

J is TRBJ2-1 and V is TRBV28; 7 nucleotides align to TRBD1. The CDR3 consists of 15 residues. CDR1 MDHEN and CDR2 SYDVKM come from the germline V gene. Trimming took 3 bases from V and 6 from J; bases not matched to a gene: 8. In DNA form, the CDR3 reads TGTGCCAGCAGTTTTTCGACAGGGCTTATCAATGAGCAGTTCTTC. It specifies CASSFSTGLINEQFF.

V usage is TRBV5-4 and J usage is TRBJ2-7; D is perhaps TRBD1 (6 bases). V lost 4 bases and J lost 7, with 18 bases in between. The CDR3 sequence is 14 residues long. CDR1 and CDR2 from the germline V gene are SGHNT and YYREEE (reference sequence). This CDR3 is CASSHWGPSEEQYF. The CDR3 DNA is TGTGCCAGCAGCCATTGGGGGCCCTCGGAGGAGCAGTACTTC.

The chain is built from TRBV27 and TRBJ1-2; D unresolved. Trimming took off 8 bases at V and 8 bases at J, with 24 bases between the two ends. The CDR3 sequence is 15 residues long. The germline V gene has CDR1 MNHEY and CDR2 SMNVEV (reference sequence). CDR3 residues: CASGLWVGSSEGYTF. The CDR3 nucleotides are TGTGCCAGCGGGCTCTGGGTCGGAAGTTCGGAAGGCTACACCTTC.

The chain couples TRBV19 to TRBJ2-3; 11 nucleotides match TRBD2. This CDR3 is built from 14 residues. Germline CDR1 reads LNHDA; CDR2 reads SQIVND (reference sequence). The CDR3 is CATSGLAGRNTQYF. CDR3 bases: TGTGCGACTAGCGGACTAGCGGGTCGTAATACGCAGTATTTT.

This clone was counted between two and nine times. V gene TRBV6-6 combines with J gene TRBJ1-3; D uncertain. Per germline, CDR1 MNHNY and CDR2 SVGAGI (reference sequence). The V and J ends lost 0 bases and 0 bases respectively, with 9 bases between them. This CDR3 is built from 16 residues. In DNA, the CDR3 is TGTGCCAGCAGTTACTCGAGCTTATTCTCTGGAAACACCATATATTTT. Translating gives CASSYSSLFSGNTIYF.

CDR3 loop: CASSPPEGLVYEQYF. For the CDR3, the DNA is TGTGCCAGCAGCCCCCCGGAAGGACTTGTCTACGAGCAGTACTTC. The rearrangement uses TRBV9 and TRBJ2-7; a weak D match, TRBD2 (5 bases). The CDR3 spans 15 residues. CDR1 is SGDLS, CDR2 YYNGEE, per germline. The ends were cut back, 4 bases at V and 3 bases at J, with 17 bases in the middle.